The 18 T cell receptor beta chains below all came from one sample that was sequenced in a study of cytotoxic CD8 clonotypes in ibrutinib-treated CLL. TCRdb keeps only in-frame clones here, not all; method: immunoSEQ multiplex PCR. The sample yields some 46,000 clones, 60% to 80% seen once. The sample here was PBMCs, taken after 12 months of ibrutinib treatment. These receptors were taken from a human donor with chronic lymphocytic leukemia.

In this sample, this clone turned up a few times. This chain links TRBV7-8 with TRBJ2-7; the D call may be TRBD1 or TRBD2 (6 bases each). The CDR3 spans 14 residues. V lost 1 base, J lost 2 bases, and 9 bases lay in between. Germline lookup yields CDR1 SGHVS and CDR2 FQNEAQ. The CDR3 protein is CASSLVEGAYEQYF. The CDR3 coding sequence is TGTGCCAGCAGCTTAGTGGAGGGGGCCTACGAGCAGTACTTC.

In regard to this clone: A far larger clone is one nucleotide away, so this likely arose from a read error. V and J are TRBV5-6 and TRBJ1-2; weak D call: TRBD1 (6 bases). Germline-derived CDR1 and CDR2 are SGHDT and YYEEEE. Trimming took off 0 bases at V and 8 bases at J, with 14 bases between the two ends. There are 14 residues in the CDR3. CDR3: CASSLGAGAGGYTF. For the CDR3, the DNA is TGTGCCAGCAGCTTGGGAGCAGGGGCGGGAGGCTACACCTTC.

The J gene is TRBJ1-5, the V gene TRBV5-6; D gene ambiguous. V was cut by 0 bases and J by 6 bases, with 7 bases left in between. CDR1 is SGHDT, CDR2 YYEEEE, per germline. The CDR3 contains 13 residues. CDR3 bases: TGTGCCAGCAGCTTGGGTGGAACTCAGCCCCAGCATTTT. It specifies CASSLGGTQPQHF.

The genes are TRBV10-3 and TRBJ1-1; possibly TRBD1 for D (6 bases). There are 17 residues in the CDR3. The germline CDR1 and CDR2 sequences are ENHRY and SYGVKD. Trimming stripped 0 bases from V and 0 bases from J, with 14 bases between. The CDR3: CAISESRGGTVNTEAFF. CDR3 bases: TGTGCCATCAGTGAGTCGAGGGGGGGAACTGTGAACACTGAAGCTTTCTTT.

The chain carries TRBV2 and TRBJ1-5; no definite D call. Germline CDR1 is SNHLY and CDR2 is FYNNEI. CDR3 length: 15 amino acids. V dropped 5 bases and J dropped 3 bases, with 14 bases sitting between them. The chain's CDR3 is CASSPEPASNQPQHF. CDR3 DNA: TGTGCCAGCAGTCCGGAGCCAGCCTCCAATCAGCCCCAGCATTTT.

The CDR3 sequence: CASGLVGGGADYGYTF. The DNA for the CDR3 is TGTGCTAGTGGTTTGGTGGGAGGGGGCGCTGACTATGGCTACACCTTC. This chain connects TRBV12-5 to TRBJ1-2; 7 nucleotides line up with TRBD1. This CDR3 has 16 residues. Trimming removed 0 bases from V and 3 bases from J; junction bases left unmatched: 7. The germline CDR1 and CDR2 sequences are LGHNT and FRNRAP.

The gene calls are TRBV4-1 and TRBJ1-2; 9 bases are shared with TRBD1. The CDR3 extends over 15 amino acids. V gave up 5 bases and J gave up 4 bases; unmatched junction bases: 8. Germline CDR1 is MGHRA and CDR2 is YSYEKL. In DNA, the CDR3 is TGCGCCAGCAGCTATATGGGGGACAGGGCCTATGGCTACACCTTC. It is translated as CASSYMGDRAYGYTF.

The chain links TRBV2 to TRBJ1-4, with unresolved D. V was shortened by 6 bases and J by 8 bases, with 10 bases between the two germline ends. This CDR3 is 12 amino acids long. CDR1 and CDR2 from the germline V gene are SNHLY and FYNNEI. The CDR3 spells CASRPLQEKLFF. CDR3 coding DNA: TGTGCCAGCAGGCCCCTTCAAGAAAAACTGTTTTTT.

The J gene is TRBJ2-2, the V gene TRBV7-3, with a tentative D call TRBD1 (6 bases). Per germline, CDR1 SGHTA and CDR2 FQGTGA. V lost 3 bases and J 4 bases, leaving 15 bases between the germline ends. This CDR3 is 16 amino acids long. CDR3 protein: CASSFSVGRGTGELFF. The CDR3 DNA reads TGTGCCAGCAGCTTTTCGGTGGGCAGGGGCACCGGGGAGCTGTTTTTT.

The chain links TRBV28 to TRBJ1-5; D ambiguous. The CDR3 is 13 residues long. Germline V gene sequence: CDR1 MDHEN, CDR2 SYDVKM. V lost 10 bases to trimming and J lost 5 bases, with 15 bases between them. The DNA for the CDR3 is TGTGCCATCAGGCCCGCACCGGATCAGCCCCAGCATTTT. Translating gives CAIRPAPDQPQHF.

This chain joins TRBV5-1 and TRBJ1-1; D might be TRBD1 (5 bases). The length of the CDR3 is 16 residues. Germline-derived CDR1 and CDR2 are SGHRS and YFSETQ. V was trimmed by 4 bases and J by 4 bases, leaving 20 bases between them. The CDR3, as DNA: TGCGCCAGCAGCCCAGGACTTGGGGCAAGGGGCACTGAAGCTTTCTTT. It specifies CASSPGLGARGTEAFF. Complete variable domain (other parts from reference TRBV5-1 and TRBJ1-1): KAGVTQTPRYLIKTRGQQVTLSCSPISGHRSVSWYQQTPGQGLQFLFEYFSETQRNKGNFPGRFSGRQFSNSRSEMNVSTLELGDSALYLCASSPGLGARGTEAFFGQGTRLTVV.

This clone was seen many times. This chain connects TRBV5-1 to TRBJ2-3; the D is unclear. The germline V gene has CDR1 SGHRS and CDR2 YFSETQ. This CDR3 has 12 residues. Trimming stripped 4 bases from V and 2 bases from J, with 5 bases between. For the CDR3, the DNA is TGCGCCAGCAGCCGGATCACAGATACGCAGTATTTT. It encodes CASSRITDTQYF.

This clone was detected once. The genes are TRBV10-3 and TRBJ1-2; TRBD1 is a possible D gene (5 bases). The V gene's germline CDR1 is ENHRY and CDR2 SYGVKD. V lost 4 bases and J lost 5, with 14 bases in between. The CDR3 spans 14 residues. CDR3 nucleotides: TGTGCCATCAGTGCGAGGGGCAGAGATTATGGCTACACCTTC. This gives the protein CAISARGRDYGYTF.

This clone was counted once. The gene calls are TRBV5-1 and TRBJ1-3, with 7 bases matching TRBD1. CDR1 and CDR2 (germline): SGHRS, YFSETQ. V trimming: 6 bases; J trimming: 4 bases; junction bases outside the gene matches: 7. CDR3 length equals 14 residues. The CDR3, as DNA: TGCGCCAGCACCTTAGGGGACAGAGGAAACACCATATATTTT. Protein product: CASTLGDRGNTIYF.

The chain uses TRBV5-1 and TRBJ2-5, with TRBD2 matching 11 bases. CDR3 length: 16 amino acids. V was clipped by 2 bases and J by 1 base; unmatched bases: 4. Germline CDR1 and CDR2: SGHRS and YFSETQ. CDR3 sequence (DNA): TGCGCCAGCAGCTTCCAAACTAGCGGGGGCCAAGAGACCCAGTACTTC. Translation gives CASSFQTSGGQETQYF. Based on the CDR3 plus reference TRBV5-1 and TRBJ2-5, the full variable domain is KAGVTQTPRYLIKTRGQQVTLSCSPISGHRSVSWYQQTPGQGLQFLFEYFSETQRNKGNFPGRFSGRQFSNSRSEMNVSTLELGDSALYLCASSFQTSGGQETQYFGPGTRLLVL.

This sequence joins TRBV6-5 and TRBJ1-1, with D perhaps matching TRBD1 (5 bases). This CDR3 contains 12 residues. V was clipped by 7 bases and J by 5 bases, with 11 bases between them. Germline assignment: CDR1 MNHEY and CDR2 SVGAGI. CDR3 region: CASTMGGTEAFF. The CDR3 DNA sequence: TGTGCCAGCACCATGGGGGGTACTGAAGCTTTCTTT.

The chain is built from TRBV7-9 and TRBJ2-1; D is perhaps TRBD1 (6 bases). Looked up from germline, CDR1 is SEHNR and CDR2 is FQNEAQ (reference sequence). The CDR3 has 16 residues. The V end was cut by 3 bases, the J end by 3 bases, with 15 bases between. The CDR3 bases are TGTGCCAGCAGCTTTCCCAGGGGAGTACACTACAATGAGCAGTTCTTC. This translates into CASSFPRGVHYNEQFF. Drawing the rest from reference TRBV7-9 and TRBJ2-1, the complete variable domain is DTGVSQNPRHKITKRGQNVTFRCDPISEHNRLYWYRQTLGQGPEFLTYFQNEAQLEKSRLLSDRFSAERPKGSFSTLEIQRTEQGDSAMYLCASSFPRGVHYNEQFFGPGTRLTVL.

This rearrangement joins TRBV2 to TRBJ2-7; a possible D gene is TRBD1 (6 bases). Germline CDR1 reads SNHLY; CDR2 reads FYNNEI. Trimming shortened V by 8 bases and J by 5 bases, and 10 bases separated the two germline ends. This CDR3 contains 11 residues. The CDR3 DNA reads as TGTGCCAGCGGTGGGGGCCACGAGCAGTACTTC. This encodes CASGGGHEQYF. Based on the CDR3 plus reference TRBV2 and TRBJ2-7, the full variable domain is EPEVTQTPSHQVTQMGQEVILRCVPISNHLYFYWYRQILGQKVEFLVSFYNNEISEKSEIFDDQFSVERPDGSNFTLKIRSTKLEDSAMYFCASGGGHEQYFGPGTRLTVT.